This T cell receptor (beta chain) was observed in a study of blood T cell repertoires in COVID-19. This clone has just one count. Participants' reported clinical history set cohort assignment. This table comes from immunoSEQ multiplex PCR, and its TCRdb copy is limited to in-frame clones, with some not included. The sample lists more than 300,000 clones, around four fifths occurring once. The TCR comes from a woman in her forties or fifties who had recovered from COVID-19. Sequencing was done on a sample of PBMCs or T cells enriched from blood (not recorded which).

The CDR3 here is CASSLPDRGFYNEQFF. For the CDR3, the DNA is TGTGCCAGCAGCTTACCAGACAGAGGCTTTTACAATGAGCAGTTCTTC. V and J are TRBV11-2 and TRBJ2-1, with D maybe TRBD1 (5 bases). The V and J ends lost 2 bases and 4 bases respectively, with 15 bases between them. Germline V gives CDR1 SGHAT, CDR2 FQNNGV. The CDR3 runs 16 residues. Combining the CDR3 with reference TRBV11-2 and TRBJ2-1 gives the whole variable domain EAGVAQSPRYKIIEKRQSVAFWCNPISGHATLYWYQQILGQGPKLLIQFQNNGVVDDSQLPKDRFSAERLKGVDSTLKIQPAKLEDSAVYLCASSLPDRGFYNEQFFGPGTRLTVL.